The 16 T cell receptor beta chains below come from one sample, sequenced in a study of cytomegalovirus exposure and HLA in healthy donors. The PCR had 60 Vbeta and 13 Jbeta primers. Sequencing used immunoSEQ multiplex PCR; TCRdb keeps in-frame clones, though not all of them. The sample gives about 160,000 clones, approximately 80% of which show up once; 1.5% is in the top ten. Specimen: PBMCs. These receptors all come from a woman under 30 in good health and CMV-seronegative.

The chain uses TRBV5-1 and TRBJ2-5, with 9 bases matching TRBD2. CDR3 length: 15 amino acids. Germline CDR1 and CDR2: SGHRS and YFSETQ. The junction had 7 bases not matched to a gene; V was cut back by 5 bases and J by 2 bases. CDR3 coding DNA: TGCGCCAGCAGTCCTAGAACTAGCGGGCAAGAGACCCAGTACTTC. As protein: CASSPRTSGQETQYF.

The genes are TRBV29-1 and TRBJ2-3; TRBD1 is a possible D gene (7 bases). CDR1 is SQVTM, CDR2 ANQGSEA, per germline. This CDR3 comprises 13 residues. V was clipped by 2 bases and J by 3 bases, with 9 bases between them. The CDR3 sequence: CSVEPGGTDTQYF. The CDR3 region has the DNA TGCAGCGTTGAACCAGGGGGGACAGATACGCAGTATTTT.

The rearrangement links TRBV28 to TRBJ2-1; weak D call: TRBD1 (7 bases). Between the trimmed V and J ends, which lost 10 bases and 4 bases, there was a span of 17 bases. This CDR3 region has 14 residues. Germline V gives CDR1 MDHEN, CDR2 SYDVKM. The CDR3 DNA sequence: TGTGCCATCCAATGGGGGGACAGTTACAATGAGCAGTTCTTC. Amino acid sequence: CAIQWGDSYNEQFF.

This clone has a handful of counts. CDR3 region: CAWSVLGGLQETQYF. CDR3 coding DNA: TGTGCCTGGAGTGTACTAGGTGGGCTCCAAGAGACCCAGTACTTC. The chain uses TRBV30 and TRBJ2-5; D is possibly TRBD2 (5 bases). CDR1 GTSNPN and CDR2 SVGIG come from the germline V gene (reference sequence). The CDR3 totals 15 residues. V lost 0 bases to trimming and J lost 1 base, with 12 bases between them.

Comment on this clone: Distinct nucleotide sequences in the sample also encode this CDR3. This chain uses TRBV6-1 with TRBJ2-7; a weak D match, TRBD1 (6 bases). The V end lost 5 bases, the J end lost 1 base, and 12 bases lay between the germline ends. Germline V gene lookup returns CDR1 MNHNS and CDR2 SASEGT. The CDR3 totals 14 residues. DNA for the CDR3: TGTGCCAGCAGTCCCCGGACAGAGTCCTACGAGCAGTACTTC. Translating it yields CASSPRTESYEQYF.

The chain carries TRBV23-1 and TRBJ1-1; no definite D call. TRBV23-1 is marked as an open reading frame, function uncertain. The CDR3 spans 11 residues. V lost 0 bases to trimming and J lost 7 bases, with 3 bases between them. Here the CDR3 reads CASSQSYEAFF. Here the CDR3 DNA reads TGCGCCAGCAGTCAATCTTATGAAGCTTTCTTT.

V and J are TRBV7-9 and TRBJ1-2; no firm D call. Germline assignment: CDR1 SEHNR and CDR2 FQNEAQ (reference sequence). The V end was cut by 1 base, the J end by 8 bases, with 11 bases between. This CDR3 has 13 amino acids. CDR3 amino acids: CASSLEQPMGYTF. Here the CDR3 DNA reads TGTGCCAGCAGCTTAGAGCAACCTATGGGCTACACCTTC.

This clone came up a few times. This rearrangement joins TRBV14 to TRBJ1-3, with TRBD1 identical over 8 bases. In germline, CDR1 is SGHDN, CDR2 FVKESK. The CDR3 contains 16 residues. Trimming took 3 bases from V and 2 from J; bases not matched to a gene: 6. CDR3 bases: TGTGCCAGCAGCCACAAGACAGGGGTTGCTGGAAACACCATATATTTT. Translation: CASSHKTGVAGNTIYF.

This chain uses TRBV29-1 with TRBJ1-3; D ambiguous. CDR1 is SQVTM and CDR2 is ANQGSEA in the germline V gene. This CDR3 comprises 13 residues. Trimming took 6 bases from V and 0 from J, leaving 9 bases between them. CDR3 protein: CSVSANSGNTIYF. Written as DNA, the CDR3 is TGCAGCGTATCAGCGAACTCTGGAAACACCATATATTTT.

This CDR3 reads CAISRDRGDTIYF. DNA for the CDR3: TGTGCCATCAGTAGGGACAGGGGAGACACCATATATTTT. The V gene is TRBV10-3, the J gene TRBJ1-3, with 10 positions matching TRBD1. The CDR3 spans 13 residues. Germline assignment: CDR1 ENHRY and CDR2 SYGVKD. Trimming removed 5 bases from V and 8 bases from J; junction bases left unmatched: 3.

The DNA of the CDR3 is TGTGCCAGCAGCTTTGGGAGGAGGTGGGAGCAGTACTTC. This codes for CASSFGRRWEQYF. The chain employs TRBV5-6 and TRBJ2-7; D may be TRBD2 (6 bases). The germline V gene has CDR1 SGHDT and CDR2 YYEEEE. The CDR3 contains 13 residues. V lost 2 bases, J lost 7 bases, and 13 bases lay in between.

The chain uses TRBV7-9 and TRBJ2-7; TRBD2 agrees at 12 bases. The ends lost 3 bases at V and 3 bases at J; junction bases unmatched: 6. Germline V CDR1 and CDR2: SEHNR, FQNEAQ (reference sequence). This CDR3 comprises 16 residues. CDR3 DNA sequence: TGTGCCAGCAGCTTCGAGACTAGCGGGGGCGTCTACGAGCAGTACTTC. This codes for CASSFETSGGVYEQYF.

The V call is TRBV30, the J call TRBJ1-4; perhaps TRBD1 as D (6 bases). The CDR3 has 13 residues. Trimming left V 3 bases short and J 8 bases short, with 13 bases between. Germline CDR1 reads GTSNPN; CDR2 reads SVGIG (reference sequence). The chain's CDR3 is CAWSRDTGEKLFF. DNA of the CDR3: TGTGCCTGGAGCCGGGACACAGGGGAAAAACTGTTTTTT.

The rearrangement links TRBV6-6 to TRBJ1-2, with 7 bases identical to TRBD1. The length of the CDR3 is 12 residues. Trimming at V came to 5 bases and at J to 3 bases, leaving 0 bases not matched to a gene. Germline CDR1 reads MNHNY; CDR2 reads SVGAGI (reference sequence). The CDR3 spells CASSDRDYGYTF. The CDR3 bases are TGTGCCAGCAGTGACAGGGACTATGGCTACACCTTC.

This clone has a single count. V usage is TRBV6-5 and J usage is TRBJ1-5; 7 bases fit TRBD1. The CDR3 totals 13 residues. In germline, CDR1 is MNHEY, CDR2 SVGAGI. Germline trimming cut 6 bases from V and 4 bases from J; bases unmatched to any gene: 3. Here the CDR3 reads CASRNRGNQPQHF. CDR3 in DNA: TGTGCCAGCAGAAACAGGGGAAATCAGCCCCAGCATTTT.

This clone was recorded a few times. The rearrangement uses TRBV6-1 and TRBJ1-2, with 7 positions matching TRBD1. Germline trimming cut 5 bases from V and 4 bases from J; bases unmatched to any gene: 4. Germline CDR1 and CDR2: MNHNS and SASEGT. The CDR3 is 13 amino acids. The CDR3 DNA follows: TGTGCCAGCAGTCGACAGGGTGCCTATGGCTACACCTTC. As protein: CASSRQGAYGYTF.